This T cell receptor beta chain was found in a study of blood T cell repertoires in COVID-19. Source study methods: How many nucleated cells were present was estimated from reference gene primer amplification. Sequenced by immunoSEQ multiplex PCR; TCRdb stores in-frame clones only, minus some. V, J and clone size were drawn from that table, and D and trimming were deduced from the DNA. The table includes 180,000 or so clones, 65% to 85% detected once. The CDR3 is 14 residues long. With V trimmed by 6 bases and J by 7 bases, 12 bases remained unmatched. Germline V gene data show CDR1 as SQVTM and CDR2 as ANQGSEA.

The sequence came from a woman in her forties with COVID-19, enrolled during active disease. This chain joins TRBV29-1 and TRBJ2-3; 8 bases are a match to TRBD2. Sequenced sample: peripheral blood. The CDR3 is CSVTLAATFNTQYF. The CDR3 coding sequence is TGCAGCGTCACACTAGCGGCGACGTTCAATACGCAGTATTTT.